This paragraph covers one TCR beta chain sequence. The data derive from a study of blood T cell repertoires in COVID-19. Overall study context: The United States, Italy and Spain were the sources of the acute and convalescent COVID-19 samples. In each case, the material was cDNA or gDNA derived from T cells, B-cell-depleted T cells, or PBMCs.

In the source study's methods: Reference gene primer amplification gave estimated nucleated cell counts. Data came from immunoSEQ multiplex PCR; TCRdb stores just in-frame clones and leaves some out. V and J calls and clone size are given by that table; D and trimming were obtained from the DNA. The table lists some 300,000 clones, around 90% of them singletons, with about 2% in the top ten. The sample comprised peripheral blood. The receptor was isolated from a man between 18 and 35 years old with active or convalescent COVID-19.

The CDR3 protein is CASSFQREGDEQFF. As DNA, the CDR3 is TGTGCCAGCAGTTTCCAGCGGGAGGGGGATGAGCAGTTCTTC. This chain links TRBV27 with TRBJ2-1; 10 positions agree with TRBD2. V shed 3 bases, J shed 8 bases, and the junction held 4 bases outside the gene matches. This CDR3 region has 14 residues. In germline, CDR1 is MNHEY, CDR2 SMNVEV (reference sequence).